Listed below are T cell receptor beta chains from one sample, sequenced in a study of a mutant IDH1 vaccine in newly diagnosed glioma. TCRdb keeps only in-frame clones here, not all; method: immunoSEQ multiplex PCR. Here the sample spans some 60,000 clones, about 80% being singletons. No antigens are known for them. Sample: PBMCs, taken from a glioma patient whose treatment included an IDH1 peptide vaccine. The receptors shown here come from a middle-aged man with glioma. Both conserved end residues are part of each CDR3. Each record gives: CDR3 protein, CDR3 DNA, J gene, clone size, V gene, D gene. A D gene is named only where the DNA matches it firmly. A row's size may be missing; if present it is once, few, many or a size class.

CASSQEYKRFTDTQYF | TGCGCCAGCAGCCAAGAATATAAGCGGTTCACAGATACGCAGTATTTT | TRBJ2-3 | - | TRBV4-3 | -
CASSVEVGTGGTRNQPQHF | TGTGCCAGCAGCGTTGAGGTAGGGACAGGGGGCACGAGGAATCAGCCCCAGCATTTT | TRBJ1-5 | - | TRBV5-8 | TRBD1
CASTPAGERGQPQHF | TGTGCCAGTACCCCGGCGGGGGAGCGGGGTCAGCCCCAGCATTTT | TRBJ1-5 | few | TRBV19 | -
CASSPGRNSGNTIYF | TGTGCCAGCAGCCCGGGACGGAACTCTGGAAACACCATATATTTT | TRBJ1-3 | - | TRBV5-6 | -
CASSGGPAGDEKLFF | TGTGCCAGCTCCGGGGGGCCTGCTGGGGATGAAAAACTGTTTTTT | TRBJ1-4 | - | TRBV18 | -
CASSRDREITEAFF | TGTGCCAGCTCTCGGGACAGGGAAATCACTGAAGCTTTCTTT | TRBJ1-1 | - | TRBV18 | TRBD1
CSVGVTGELFF | TGCAGCGTTGGAGTCACCGGGGAGCTGTTTTTT | TRBJ2-2 | few | TRBV29-1 | -
CSVGTGHLGEETQYF | TGCAGCGTTGGGACCGGACACTTGGGAGAAGAGACCCAGTACTTC | TRBJ2-5 | - | TRBV29-1 | -
CASSPRGSGPSSYNEQFF | TGTGCCAGCAGCCCGAGAGGGAGCGGGCCTAGCTCCTACAATGAGCAGTTCTTC | TRBJ2-1 | once | TRBV14 | -
CASSPGRDSNQPQHF | TGCGCCAGCAGCCCCGGACGGGATAGCAATCAGCCCCAGCATTTT | TRBJ1-5 | - | TRBV4-1 | -
CAISEVRARSSYNEQFF | TGTGCCATCAGTGAAGTTAGGGCACGCAGCTCCTACAATGAGCAGTTCTTC | TRBJ2-1 | - | TRBV10-3 | -
CASRPFYEQYF | TGCGCCAGCCGACCCTTCTACGAGCAGTACTTC | TRBJ2-7 | - | TRBV5-1 | -
CASSAQGPQVPEQFF | TGTGCCAGTAGTGCACAGGGACCGCAGGTCCCTGAGCAGTTCTTC | TRBJ2-1 | - | TRBV19 | -
CASSLVDRGGEQFF | TGTGCCAGCAGCTTAGTGGACAGGGGAGGTGAGCAGTTCTTC | TRBJ2-1 | - | TRBV7-8 | TRBD1
CASSLVGNTEAFF | TGTGCCAGCAGCTTAGTAGGGAACACTGAAGCTTTCTTT | TRBJ1-1 | - | TRBV7-2 | -
CASSIGPGQSSEAKNIQYF | TGTGCCAGTAGTATAGGGCCGGGACAGAGTTCTGAAGCCAAAAACATTCAGTACTTC | TRBJ2-4 | - | TRBV19 | TRBD1
CASKPGSSTGELFF | TGTGCCAGCAAACCAGGGTCTAGCACCGGGGAGCTGTTTTTT | TRBJ2-2 | - | TRBV2 | -
CSVTSKTEAFF | TGCAGCGTTACCTCAAAAACTGAAGCTTTCTTT | TRBJ1-1 | - | TRBV29-1 | -
CASREDRSSYNSPLHF | TGTGCCAGTAGAGAGGACAGGAGCTCCTATAATTCACCCCTCCACTTT | TRBJ1-6 | few | TRBV19 | TRBD1
CASLRNTGVTIYF | TGTGCCAGCTTAAGGAACACCGGAGTCACCATATATTTT | TRBJ1-3 | - | TRBV2 | -
CASGIGGAQHF | TGTGCCAGCGGTATCGGGGGGGCCCAGCATTTT | TRBJ1-5 | few | TRBV2 | -
CASSQYTGVGYGYTF | TGCGCCAGCAGCCAGTATACAGGGGTGGGCTATGGCTACACCTTC | TRBJ1-2 | - | TRBV4-3 | TRBD1
CASSSGTASSYEQYF | TGCGCCAGCAGCTCCGGGACAGCGAGCTCCTACGAGCAGTACTTC | TRBJ2-7 | once | TRBV5-1 | TRBD1
CASSYSRVDSNQPQHF | TGTGCCAGCAGTTACTCGAGGGTCGATAGCAATCAGCCCCAGCATTTT | TRBJ1-5 | - | TRBV6-5 | -
CASSLTETYEQYF | TGTGCCAGCAGTTTGACAGAGACCTACGAGCAGTACTTC | TRBJ2-7 | - | TRBV27 | -
CASSHTGTGSILGSPLHF | TGCGCCAGCAGCCATACCGGGACAGGGTCGATTCTGGGTTCACCCCTCCACTTT | TRBJ1-6 | few | TRBV5-1 | TRBD1